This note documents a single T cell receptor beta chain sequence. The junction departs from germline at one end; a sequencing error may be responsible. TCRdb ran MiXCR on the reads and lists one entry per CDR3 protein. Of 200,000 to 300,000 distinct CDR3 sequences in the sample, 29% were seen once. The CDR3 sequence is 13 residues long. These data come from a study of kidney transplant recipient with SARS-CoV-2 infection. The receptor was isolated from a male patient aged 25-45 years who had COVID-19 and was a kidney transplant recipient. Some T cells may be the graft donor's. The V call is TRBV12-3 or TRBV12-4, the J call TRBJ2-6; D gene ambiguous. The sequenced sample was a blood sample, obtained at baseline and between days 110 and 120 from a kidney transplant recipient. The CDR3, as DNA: TGTGCCGGCAGTCACTCTGGGGCCAACGTCCTGACTTTC. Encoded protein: CAGSHSGANVLTF.